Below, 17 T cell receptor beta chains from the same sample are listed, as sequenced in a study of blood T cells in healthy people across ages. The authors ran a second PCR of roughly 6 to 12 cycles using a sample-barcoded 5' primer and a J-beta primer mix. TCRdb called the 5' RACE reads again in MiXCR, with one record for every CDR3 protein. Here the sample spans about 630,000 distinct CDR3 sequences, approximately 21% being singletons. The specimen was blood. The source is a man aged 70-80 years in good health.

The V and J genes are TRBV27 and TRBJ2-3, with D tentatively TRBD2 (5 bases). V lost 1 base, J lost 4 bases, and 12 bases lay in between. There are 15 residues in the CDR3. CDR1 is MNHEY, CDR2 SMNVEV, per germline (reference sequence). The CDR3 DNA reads TGTGCCAGCAGTTTATTTGGGAGTCCTCCAGATACGCAGTATTTT. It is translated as CASSLFGSPPDTQYF.

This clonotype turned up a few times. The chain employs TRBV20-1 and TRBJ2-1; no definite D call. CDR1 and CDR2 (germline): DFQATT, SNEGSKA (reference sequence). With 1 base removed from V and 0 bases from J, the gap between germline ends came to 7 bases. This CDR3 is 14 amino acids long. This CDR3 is CSARVESSYNEQFF. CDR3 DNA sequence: TGCAGTGCTAGAGTGGAAAGCTCCTACAATGAGCAGTTCTTC.

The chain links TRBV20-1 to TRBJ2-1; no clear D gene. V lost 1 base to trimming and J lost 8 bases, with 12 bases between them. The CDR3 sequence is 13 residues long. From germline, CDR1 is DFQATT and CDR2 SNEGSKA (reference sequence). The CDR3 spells CSARVPGVDEQFF. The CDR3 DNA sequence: TGCAGTGCTAGAGTACCCGGAGTGGATGAGCAGTTCTTC.

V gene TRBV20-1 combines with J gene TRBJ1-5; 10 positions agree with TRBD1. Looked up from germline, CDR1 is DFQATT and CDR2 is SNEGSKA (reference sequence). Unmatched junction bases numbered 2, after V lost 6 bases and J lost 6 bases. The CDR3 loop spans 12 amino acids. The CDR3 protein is CSARTGGQPQHF. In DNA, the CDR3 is TGCAGTGCAAGGACAGGGGGTCAGCCCCAGCATTTT.

CDR3 sequence reads: CASLGGEGLGEQYF. In nucleotides, the CDR3 is TGTGCCAGCTTAGGGGGGGAGGGCCTTGGCGAGCAGTACTTC. The genes are TRBV7-2 and TRBJ2-5; D might be TRBD2 (7 bases). The J call may be mistaken, given a closer DNA end match to TRBJ2-7. There are 14 residues in the CDR3. Germline V lookup: CDR1 SGHTA, CDR2 FQGNSA.

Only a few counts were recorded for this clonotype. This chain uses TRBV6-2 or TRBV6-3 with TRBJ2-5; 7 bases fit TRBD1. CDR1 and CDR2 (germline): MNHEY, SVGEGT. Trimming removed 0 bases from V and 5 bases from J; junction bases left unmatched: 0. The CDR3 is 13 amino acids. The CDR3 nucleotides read TGTGCCAGCAGTTACTCCAGGGGGGAGACCCAGTACTTC. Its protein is CASSYSRGETQYF.

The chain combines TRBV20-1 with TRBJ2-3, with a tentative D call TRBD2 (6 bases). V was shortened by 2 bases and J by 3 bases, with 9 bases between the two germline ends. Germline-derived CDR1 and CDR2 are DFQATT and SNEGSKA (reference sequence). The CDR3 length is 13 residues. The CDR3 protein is CSARTSGTDTQYF. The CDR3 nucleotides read TGCAGTGCTAGAACAAGCGGGACAGATACGCAGTATTTT.

The CDR3: CASSLATGNSNQPQHF. The CDR3 nucleotides are TGTGCCAGCAGCTTGGCGACAGGGAACAGCAATCAGCCCCAGCATTTT. This sequence joins TRBV5-5 and TRBJ1-5, with 7 nucleotides matching TRBD1. The germline V gene has CDR1 SGHKS and CDR2 YYEKEE (reference sequence). V was clipped by 0 bases and J by 1 base; unmatched bases: 4. CDR3 size: 16 residues.

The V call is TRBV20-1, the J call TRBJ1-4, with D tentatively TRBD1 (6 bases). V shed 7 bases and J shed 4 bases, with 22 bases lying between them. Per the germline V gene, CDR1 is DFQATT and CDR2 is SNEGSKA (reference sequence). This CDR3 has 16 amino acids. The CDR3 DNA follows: TGCAGTGTCCCCCGAGCTACAGGGCTGGGTAATGAAAAACTGTTTTTT. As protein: CSVPRATGLGNEKLFF.

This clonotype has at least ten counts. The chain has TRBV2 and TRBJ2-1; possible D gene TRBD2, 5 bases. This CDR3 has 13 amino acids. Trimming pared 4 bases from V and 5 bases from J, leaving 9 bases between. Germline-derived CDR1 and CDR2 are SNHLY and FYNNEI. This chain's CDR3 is CASSGWRDNEQFF. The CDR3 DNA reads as TGTGCCAGCAGTGGGTGGCGGGACAATGAGCAGTTCTTC. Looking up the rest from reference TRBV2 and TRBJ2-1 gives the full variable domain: EPEVTQTPSHQVTQMGQEVILRCVPISNHLYFYWYRQILGQKVEFLVSFYNNEISEKSEIFDDQFSVERPDGSNFTLKIRSTKLEDSAMYFCASSGWRDNEQFFGPGTRLTVL.

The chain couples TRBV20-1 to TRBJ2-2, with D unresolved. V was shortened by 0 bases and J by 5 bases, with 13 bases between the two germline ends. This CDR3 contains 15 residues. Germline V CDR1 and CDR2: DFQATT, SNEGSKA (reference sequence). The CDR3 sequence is CSARDLERMTGELFF. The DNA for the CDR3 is TGCAGTGCTAGAGATCTCGAGAGAATGACCGGGGAGCTGTTTTTT.

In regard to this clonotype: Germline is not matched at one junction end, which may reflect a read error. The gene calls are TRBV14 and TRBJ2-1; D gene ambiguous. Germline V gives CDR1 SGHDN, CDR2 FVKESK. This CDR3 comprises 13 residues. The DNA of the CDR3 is TGTGCCAGCAGCCACTCCCTGGTCAATGGGCAGTTCTTC. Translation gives CASSHSLVNGQFF.

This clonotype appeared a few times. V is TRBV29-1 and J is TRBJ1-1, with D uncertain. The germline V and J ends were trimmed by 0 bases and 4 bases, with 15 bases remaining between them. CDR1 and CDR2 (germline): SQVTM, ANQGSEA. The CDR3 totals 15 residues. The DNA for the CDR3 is TGCAGCGTTGAAGATCGTGTCCTCTTGGGCACTGAAGCTTTCTTT. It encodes CSVEDRVLLGTEAFF.

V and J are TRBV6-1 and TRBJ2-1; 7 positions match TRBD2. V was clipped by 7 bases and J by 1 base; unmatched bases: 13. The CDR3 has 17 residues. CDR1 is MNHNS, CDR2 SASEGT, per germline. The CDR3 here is CASIETFSGLSYNEQFF. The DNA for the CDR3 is TGTGCCAGCATCGAGACTTTTAGCGGGTTATCCTACAATGAGCAGTTCTTC.

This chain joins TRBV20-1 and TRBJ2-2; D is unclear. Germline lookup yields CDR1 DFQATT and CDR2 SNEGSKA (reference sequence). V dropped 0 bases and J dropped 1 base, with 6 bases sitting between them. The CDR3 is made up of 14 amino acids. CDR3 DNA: TGCAGTGCTAGAGAGCGACGGAACACCGGGGAGCTGTTTTTT. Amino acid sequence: CSARERRNTGELFF.

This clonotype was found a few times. CDR3 nucleotides: TGCGCCAGCAGCTTGGAGGGGCACTACGAGCAGTACTTC. The encoded protein is CASSLEGHYEQYF. The genes are TRBV5-1 and TRBJ2-7; D perhaps matches TRBD1 (5 bases). Trimming left V 0 bases short and J 3 bases short, with 7 bases between. Looked up from germline, CDR1 is SGHRS and CDR2 is YFSETQ. The CDR3 covers 13 residues.

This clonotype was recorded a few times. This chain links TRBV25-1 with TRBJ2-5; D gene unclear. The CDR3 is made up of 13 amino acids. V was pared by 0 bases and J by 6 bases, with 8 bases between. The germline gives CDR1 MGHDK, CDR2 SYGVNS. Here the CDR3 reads CASSEYGQQTQYF. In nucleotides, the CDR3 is TGTGCCAGCAGTGAATATGGCCAGCAGACCCAGTACTTC.